The 31 T cell receptor beta chains below all came from one sample that was sequenced in a study of blood T cells in healthy people across ages (dated by TCRdb to the mid-2010s). Libraries came from 5' RACE. TCRdb shows the sequencer as Illumina HiSeq 2500. A second PCR of roughly 7 to 12 cycles was run with a J-beta primer mix and a sample-barcoded 5' primer. TCRdb's own reprocessing of the public reads used fastp at Q25 and MiXCR and kept productive beta chains. Every entry covers one CDR3 protein and lists the most common genes and DNA from its rows. The table for this sample lists hundreds of thousands of distinct CDR3 sequences; 20% to 25% of them were counted only once. The ten largest clones take up approximately 3.6% of the sample. Material for sequencing was blood. All receptors derive from a man between 65 and 79 years old in good health.

The V gene is TRBV7-2, the J gene TRBJ2-7; D is possibly TRBD2 (6 bases). The CDR3 consists of 14 residues. V gave up 5 bases and J gave up 2 bases, with 13 bases separating them. Looked up from germline, CDR1 is SGHTA and CDR2 is FQGNSA. CDR3 coding DNA: TGTGCCAGCAGCGACGGGACTCGGCCCTACGAGCAGTACTTC. The encoded protein is CASSDGTRPYEQYF.

This clonotype was counted between two and nine times. The CDR3 DNA reads as TGCAGTGCTTCCCCAGGGACCATAGGCACCGGGGAGCTGTTTTTT. This encodes CSASPGTIGTGELFF. The J gene is TRBJ2-2, the V gene TRBV20-1; D may be TRBD1 or TRBD2 (5 bases each). This CDR3 is built from 15 residues. Germline loops: CDR1 DFQATT, CDR2 SNEGSKA (reference sequence). With 5 bases removed from V and 4 bases from J, the gap between germline ends came to 17 bases.

The V call is TRBV7-9, the J call TRBJ2-5; 8 bases are shared with TRBD2. CDR1 SEHNR and CDR2 FQNEAQ come from the germline V gene (reference sequence). V lost 3 bases to trimming and J lost 3 bases; unmatched junction nucleotides: 15. The CDR3 covers 18 residues. CDR3: CASSFRWGGGPQEETQYF. CDR3 in DNA: TGTGCCAGCAGCTTTAGATGGGGCGGGGGGCCCCAGGAAGAGACCCAGTACTTC.

The chain joins TRBV7-9 to TRBJ2-3; TRBD2 matches at 12 bases. From germline, CDR1 is SEHNR and CDR2 FQNEAQ (reference sequence). The CDR3 is made up of 14 amino acids. V lost 5 bases to trimming and J lost 5 bases; unmatched junction nucleotides: 2. In DNA, the CDR3 is TGTGCCAGCAGCGAGGGACTAGCGGGAGATACGCAGTATTTT. This codes for CASSEGLAGDTQYF.

This clonotype has just a few counts. The chain joins TRBV5-1 to TRBJ2-5; D is perhaps TRBD1 (6 bases). Trimming took 4 bases from V and 2 from J, leaving 12 bases between them. This CDR3 spans 14 amino acids. Germline V gene lookup returns CDR1 SGHRS and CDR2 YFSETQ. The CDR3: CASSDRDKQETQYF. DNA for the CDR3: TGCGCCAGCAGCGACCGGGACAAGCAAGAGACCCAGTACTTC.

This clonotype was observed a handful of times. The chain couples TRBV5-4 to TRBJ2-7, with 8 bases matching TRBD2. Germline V gene sequence: CDR1 SGHNT, CDR2 YYREEE (reference sequence). With V trimmed by 7 bases and J by 5 bases, 11 bases remained unmatched. The CDR3 is made up of 14 amino acids. CDR3 region: CASVRFGREDEQYF. For the CDR3, the DNA is TGTGCCAGCGTCCGGTTCGGGAGGGAAGACGAGCAGTACTTC.

This clonotype was seen more than once but under ten times. V gene TRBV7-9 combines with J gene TRBJ2-6; 7 bases line up with TRBD1. CDR3 size: 18 residues. Germline CDR1 reads SEHNR; CDR2 reads FQNEAQ (reference sequence). J was trimmed by 4 bases and V by 5 bases; bases with no gene match: 14. The CDR3: CASSSWDSALEGANVLTF. CDR3 sequence (DNA): TGTGCCAGCAGCAGCTGGGACAGCGCCCTGGAGGGGGCCAACGTCCTGACTTTC.

This chain links TRBV4-3 with TRBJ2-5; D is possibly TRBD2 (5 bases). Trimming pared 0 bases from V and 5 bases from J, leaving 13 bases between. Germline V gives CDR1 LGHNA, CDR2 YSLEER. CDR3 length equals 15 residues. CDR3 loop: CASSQESGFGETQYF. The CDR3 DNA is TGCGCCAGCAGCCAAGAGTCGGGGTTCGGCGAGACCCAGTACTTC.

This clonotype was detected many times. The CDR3 spells CSVEAQGNYGYTF. CDR3 bases: TGCAGCGTTGAAGCACAGGGGAACTATGGCTACACCTTC. This chain connects TRBV29-1 to TRBJ1-2; TRBD1 matches 7 bases. The CDR3 sequence is 13 residues long. Trimming took 1 base from V and 2 from J; bases not matched to a gene: 1. The germline CDR1 and CDR2 sequences are SQVTM and ANQGSEA.

For the CDR3, the DNA is TGCAGTGCTAGAAATGGGGTGCGTCGGGGTGAGACTTTCTTT. Encoded protein: CSARNGVRRGETFF. The chain carries TRBV20-1 and TRBJ1-1; D is unresolved. From germline, CDR1 is DFQATT and CDR2 SNEGSKA (reference sequence). This CDR3 has 14 residues. The V end was cut by 2 bases, the J end by 12 bases, with 22 bases between.

In its sample, this clonotype was seen many times. The gene calls are TRBV9 and TRBJ2-5; 11 bases are a match to TRBD1. This CDR3 is 15 amino acids long. V lost 4 bases and J lost 5; bases outside the gene matches: 7. Per the germline V gene, CDR1 is SGDLS and CDR2 is YYNGEE. DNA of the CDR3: TGTGCCAGCAGCCTATGGACAGGGGGCAGTGAGACCCAGTACTTC. This sequence encodes CASSLWTGGSETQYF.

V gene TRBV24-1 combines with J gene TRBJ2-1; 8 nucleotides align to TRBD2. Germline V gene data show CDR1 as KGHDR and CDR2 as SFDVKD. With V trimmed by 9 bases and J by 6 bases, 12 bases remained unmatched. The CDR3 sequence is 15 residues long. This CDR3 is CATASFREGRNEQFF. DNA of the CDR3: TGTGCCACCGCCTCTTTTCGGGAGGGCCGCAATGAGCAGTTCTTC.

This chain connects TRBV2 to TRBJ1-4; D not resolved. Trimming removed 7 bases from V and 8 bases from J, with 5 bases in between. CDR3 length: 10 amino acids. The germline gives CDR1 SNHLY, CDR2 FYNNEI. CDR3 amino acids: CASTGEKLFF. CDR3 nucleotides: TGTGCCAGCACGGGGGAAAAACTGTTTTTT. The variable domain in full, completed from reference TRBV2 and TRBJ1-4, reads EPEVTQTPSHQVTQMGQEVILRCVPISNHLYFYWYRQILGQKVEFLVSFYNNEISEKSEIFDDQFSVERPDGSNFTLKIRSTKLEDSAMYFCASTGEKLFFGSGTQLSVL.

In its sample, this clonotype was seen a few times. One end of the junction fails to match germline, which may point to a read error. The chain joins TRBV14 to TRBJ1-1; a possible D gene is TRBD1 (6 bases). The CDR3 is 13 residues long. Germline CDR1 is SGHDN and CDR2 is FVKESK. The CDR3 nucleotides are TGTGCCGGCAGCCAAGGGGGTAGCACTGAAGCTTTCTTT. It encodes CAGSQGGSTEAFF.

In its sample, this clonotype was seen once. The rearrangement uses TRBV6-1 and TRBJ2-5, with 11 nucleotides matching TRBD1. Germline lookup yields CDR1 MNHNS and CDR2 SASEGT. The V gene end was trimmed by 4 bases and the J gene end by 6 bases; junction bases not matched to a gene: 7. The CDR3 is 15 amino acids. CDR3 in amino acids: CASSAGQGAVKTQYF. In DNA form, the CDR3 reads TGTGCCAGCAGTGCCGGACAGGGGGCGGTAAAGACCCAGTACTTC.

Ten or more counts support this clonotype. The chain uses TRBV20-1 and TRBJ2-3; 14 bases are shared with TRBD2. The J segment lost 5 bases and the V segment lost 5 bases, leaving 6 bases of the junction unmatched. This CDR3 comprises 15 residues. In germline, CDR1 is DFQATT, CDR2 SNEGSKA (reference sequence). CDR3 sequence: CSASPGTSGRDTQYF. CDR3 coding DNA: TGCAGTGCTTCCCCCGGGACTAGCGGGAGAGATACGCAGTATTTT.

This clonotype was counted a few times. The chain recombines TRBV7-3 with TRBJ2-5; D is possibly TRBD1 (5 bases). Gene TRBJ2-7 matches the end of the DNA better, so the J call may be wrong. Germline-derived CDR1 and CDR2 are SGHTA and FQGTGA. The CDR3 has 13 residues. The CDR3 region is CASSLSRDGEQYF. CDR3 coding DNA: TGTGCCAGCAGCTTGTCCAGGGATGGCGAGCAGTACTTC.

This clonotype was recorded many times. The chain joins TRBV6-1 to TRBJ2-7; D not certain. CDR3 length: 11 amino acids. V gave up 2 bases and J gave up 3 bases, with 2 bases separating them. CDR1 and CDR2 (germline): MNHNS, SASEGT. The CDR3 DNA reads as TGTGCCAGCAGTGAACACTACGAGCAGTACTTC. Protein sequence: CASSEHYEQYF.

This rearrangement joins TRBV29-1 to TRBJ2-3; either TRBD1 or TRBD2 may fit D (7 bases each). V was cut by 7 bases and J by 0 bases, with 14 bases left in between. The CDR3 is made up of 14 amino acids. Per the germline V gene, CDR1 is SQVTM and CDR2 is ANQGSEA. The CDR3 nucleotides are TGCAGCGCCGGGACAGCGGGAAGCACAGATACGCAGTATTTT. Translation: CSAGTAGSTDTQYF.

The chain joins TRBV20-1 to TRBJ2-7, with 7 bases aligning to TRBD2. Trimming took 5 bases from V and 1 from J; bases not matched to a gene: 5. This CDR3 has 13 amino acids. Germline V lookup: CDR1 DFQATT, CDR2 SNEGSKA (reference sequence). CDR3 region: CSAAGAFSYEQYF. CDR3 coding DNA: TGCAGTGCTGCGGGAGCGTTTTCCTACGAGCAGTACTTC.

This clonotype occurred many times. The chain employs TRBV3-1 and TRBJ2-7, with 14 bases fitting TRBD2. The CDR3 consists of 17 residues. CDR1 LGHDT and CDR2 YNNKEL come from the germline V gene (reference sequence). Germline trimming cut 2 bases from V and 5 bases from J; bases unmatched to any gene: 8. The CDR3 coding sequence is TGTGCCAGCAGCCAAAGACCGGGACTAGCGGGAGCCAACGAGCAGTACTTC. This encodes CASSQRPGLAGANEQYF.

The genes are TRBV4-2 and TRBJ2-1; D is possibly TRBD2 (5 bases). Germline CDR1 LGHNA, CDR2 YNFKEQ. The CDR3 is made up of 15 amino acids. Between the trimmed V and J ends, which lost 0 bases and 0 bases, there was a span of 6 bases. The CDR3 protein is CASSQEAVSYNEQFF. The CDR3 nucleotides are TGTGCCAGCAGCCAAGAAGCGGTCTCCTACAATGAGCAGTTCTTC.

This chain links TRBV5-1 with TRBJ2-7; 8 bases align to TRBD2. V lost 2 bases and J lost 11; bases outside the gene matches: 27. This CDR3 has 19 amino acids. Germline V gene lookup returns CDR1 SGHRS and CDR2 YFSETQ. The CDR3 DNA reads as TGCGCCAGCAGCTTCCGAGGCAGTCGTGCGGGAGGCCCGGTTGTTGTAAAGTACTTC. Protein product: CASSFRGSRAGGPVVVKYF.

The V call is TRBV29-1, the J call TRBJ1-1; D is unclear. Trimming removed 3 bases from V and 1 base from J, with 3 bases in between. CDR3 length equals 11 residues. The V gene's germline CDR1 is SQVTM and CDR2 ANQGSEA. The CDR3 here is CSVESNTEAFF. The CDR3 coding sequence is TGCAGCGTTGAGTCGAACACTGAAGCTTTCTTT.

This clonotype was seen more than once but under ten times. This chain connects TRBV5-1 to TRBJ1-2; D ambiguous. This CDR3 spans 15 amino acids. The germline CDR1 and CDR2 sequences are SGHRS and YFSETQ. The V end was cut by 1 base, the J end by 0 bases, with 10 bases between. In DNA form, the CDR3 reads TGCGCCAGCAGCTTGAGCGGGAAAACTAACTATGGCTACACCTTC. Its protein is CASSLSGKTNYGYTF.

This clonotype has more than one count but fewer than ten. This chain's CDR3 is CSAFGWTSGSTDTQYF. DNA of the CDR3: TGCAGTGCCTTTGGGTGGACTAGCGGTAGCACAGATACGCAGTATTTT. The chain is built from TRBV20-1 and TRBJ2-3; 10 positions match TRBD2. CDR3 length equals 16 residues. The V segment lost 6 bases and the J segment 0 bases; nucleotides outside the gene matches: 9. The germline V gene has CDR1 DFQATT and CDR2 SNEGSKA (reference sequence).

This clonotype was counted at least ten times. The chain couples TRBV5-8 to TRBJ2-1, with a tentative D call TRBD2 (6 bases). The CDR3 runs 15 residues. Between the trimmed V and J ends, which lost 4 bases and 0 bases, there was a span of 11 bases. Germline-derived CDR1 and CDR2 are SGHTS and YDEGEE. The DNA for the CDR3 is TGTGCCAGCAGCCCTGCGGGACTCTCCTACAATGAGCAGTTCTTC. This gives the protein CASSPAGLSYNEQFF. Filled out from reference TRBV5-8 and TRBJ2-1, the complete variable domain reads EAGVTQSPTHLIKTRGQQATLRCSPISGHTSVYWYQQALGLGLQFLLWYDEGEERNRGNFPPRFSGRQFPNYSSELNVNALELEDSALYLCASSPAGLSYNEQFFGPGTRLTVL.

The genes are TRBV6-5 and TRBJ2-7, with unresolved D. The CDR3 is 14 residues long. V was trimmed by 5 bases and J by 4 bases, leaving 15 bases between them. Germline V gene lookup returns CDR1 MNHEY and CDR2 SVGAGI. The CDR3 DNA reads TGTGCCAGCAGTCTCCGGCCCGGTCAGTACGAGCAGTACTTC. Protein sequence: CASSLRPGQYEQYF.

The V gene is TRBV7-8, the J gene TRBJ1-3, with TRBD1 identical over 7 bases. The V gene end was trimmed by 2 bases and the J gene end by 2 bases; junction bases not matched to a gene: 3. Germline assignment: CDR1 SGHVS and CDR2 FQNEAQ. The CDR3 has 15 residues. CDR3 amino acids: CASSLPGTAGNTIYF. The CDR3 DNA reads TGTGCCAGCAGCTTACCAGGGACAGCTGGAAACACCATATATTTT.

There are a few counts of this clonotype. CDR3 in amino acids: CASLDRGKNTDTQYF. In nucleotides, the CDR3 is TGTGCTTCGCTGGACAGGGGAAAAAACACAGATACGCAGTATTTT. The chain employs TRBV7-2 and TRBJ2-3, with TRBD1 matching 9 bases. Germline CDR1 and CDR2: SGHTA and FQGNSA. CDR3 length: 15 residues.

This clonotype was picked up a small number of times. The rearrangement uses TRBV5-1 and TRBJ2-5; TRBD2 might be the D (5 bases). The end of the DNA fits TRBJ2-7 better, so the J call may be wrong. The CDR3 runs 15 residues. Germline V gene lookup returns CDR1 SGHRS and CDR2 YFSETQ. CDR3 in amino acids: CASSLDVGDLYEQYF. CDR3 coding DNA: TGCGCCAGCAGCTTGGATGTGGGAGACCTGTACGAGCAGTACTTC.